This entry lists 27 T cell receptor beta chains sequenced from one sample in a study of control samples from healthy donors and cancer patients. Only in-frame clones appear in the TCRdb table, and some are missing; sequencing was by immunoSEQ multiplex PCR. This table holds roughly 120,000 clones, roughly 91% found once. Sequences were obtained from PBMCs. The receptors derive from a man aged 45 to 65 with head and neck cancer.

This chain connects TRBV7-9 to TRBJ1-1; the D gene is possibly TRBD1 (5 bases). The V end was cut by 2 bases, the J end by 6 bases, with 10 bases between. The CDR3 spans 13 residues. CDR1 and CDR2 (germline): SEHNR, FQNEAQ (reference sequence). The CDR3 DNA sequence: TGTGCCAGCAGCTTAAGTACGACAGCTGAAGCTTTCTTT. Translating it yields CASSLSTTAEAFF.

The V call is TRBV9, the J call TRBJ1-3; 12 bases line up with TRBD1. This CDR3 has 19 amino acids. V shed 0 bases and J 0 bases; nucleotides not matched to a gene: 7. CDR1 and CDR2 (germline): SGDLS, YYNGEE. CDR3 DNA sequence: TGTGCCAGCAGCGTAGAGGGACAGGGGGCCTCGAGCTCTGGAAACACCATATATTTT. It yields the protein CASSVEGQGASSSGNTIYF.

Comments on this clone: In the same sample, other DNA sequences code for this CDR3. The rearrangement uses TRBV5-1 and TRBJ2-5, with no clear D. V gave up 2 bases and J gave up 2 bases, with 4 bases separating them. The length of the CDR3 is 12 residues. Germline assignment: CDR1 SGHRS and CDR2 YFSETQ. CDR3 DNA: TGCGCCAGCAGCTTACTACAAGAGACCCAGTACTTC. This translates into CASSLLQETQYF.

The CDR3 spells CASSYSGGETQYF. The DNA of the CDR3 is TGTGCCAGCAGTTATTCGGGGGGAGAGACCCAGTACTTC. The J gene is TRBJ2-5, the V gene TRBV6-5; 7 positions agree with TRBD2. The junction had 2 bases not matched to a gene; V was cut back by 3 bases and J by 4 bases. This CDR3 region has 13 residues. CDR1 and CDR2 (germline): MNHEY, SVGAGI.

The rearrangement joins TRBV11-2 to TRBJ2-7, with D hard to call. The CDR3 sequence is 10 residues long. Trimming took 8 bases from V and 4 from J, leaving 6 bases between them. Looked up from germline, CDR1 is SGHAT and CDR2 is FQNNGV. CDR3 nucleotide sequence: TGTGCCAGCGGTACATACGAGCAGTACTTC. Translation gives CASGTYEQYF.

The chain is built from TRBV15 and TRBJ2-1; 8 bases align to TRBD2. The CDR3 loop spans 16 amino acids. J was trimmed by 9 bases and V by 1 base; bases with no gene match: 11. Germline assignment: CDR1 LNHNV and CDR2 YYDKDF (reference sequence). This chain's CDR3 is CATSRGTGGRLTEQFF. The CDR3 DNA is TGTGCCACCAGCAGAGGAACGGGGGGGCGGCTCACTGAGCAGTTCTTC.

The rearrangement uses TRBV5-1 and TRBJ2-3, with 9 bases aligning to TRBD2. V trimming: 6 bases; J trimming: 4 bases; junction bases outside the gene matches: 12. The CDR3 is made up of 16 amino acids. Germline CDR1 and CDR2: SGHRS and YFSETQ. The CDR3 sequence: CASTALAGGIADTQYF. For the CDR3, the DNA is TGCGCCAGCACTGCTTTGGCGGGGGGGATAGCAGATACGCAGTATTTT.

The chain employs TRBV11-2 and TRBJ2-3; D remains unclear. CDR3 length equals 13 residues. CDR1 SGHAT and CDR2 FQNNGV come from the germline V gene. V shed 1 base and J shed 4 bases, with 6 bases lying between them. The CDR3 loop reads CASSLVPPDTQYF. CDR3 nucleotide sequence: TGTGCCAGCAGCTTAGTGCCACCAGATACGCAGTATTTT.

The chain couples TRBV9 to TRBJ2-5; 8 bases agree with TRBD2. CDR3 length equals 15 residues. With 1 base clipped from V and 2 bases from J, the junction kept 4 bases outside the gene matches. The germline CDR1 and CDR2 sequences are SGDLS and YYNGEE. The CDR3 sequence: CASSVSGGAQETQYF. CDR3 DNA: TGTGCCAGCAGCGTATCCGGGGGGGCTCAAGAGACCCAGTACTTC.

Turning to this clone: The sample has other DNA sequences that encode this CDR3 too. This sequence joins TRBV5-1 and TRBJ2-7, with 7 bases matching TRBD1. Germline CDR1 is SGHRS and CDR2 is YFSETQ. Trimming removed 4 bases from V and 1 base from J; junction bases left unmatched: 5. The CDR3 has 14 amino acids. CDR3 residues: CASSLGTASYEQYF. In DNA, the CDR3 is TGCGCCAGCAGCCTCGGGACAGCATCCTACGAGCAGTACTTC.

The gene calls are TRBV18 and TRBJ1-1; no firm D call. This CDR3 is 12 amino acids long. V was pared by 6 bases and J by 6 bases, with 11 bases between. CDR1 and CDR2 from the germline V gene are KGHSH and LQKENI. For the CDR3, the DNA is TGTGCCAGCTCCCCAGCTAGGGCTGAAGCTTTCTTT. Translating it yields CASSPARAEAFF.

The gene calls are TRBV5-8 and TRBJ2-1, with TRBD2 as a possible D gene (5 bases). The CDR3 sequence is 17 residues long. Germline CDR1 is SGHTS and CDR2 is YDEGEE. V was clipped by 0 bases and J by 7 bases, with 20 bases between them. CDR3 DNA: TGTGCCAGCAGCTTGGGGCCGGGGAATCTGGTTAGGAATGAGCAGTTCTTC. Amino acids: CASSLGPGNLVRNEQFF.

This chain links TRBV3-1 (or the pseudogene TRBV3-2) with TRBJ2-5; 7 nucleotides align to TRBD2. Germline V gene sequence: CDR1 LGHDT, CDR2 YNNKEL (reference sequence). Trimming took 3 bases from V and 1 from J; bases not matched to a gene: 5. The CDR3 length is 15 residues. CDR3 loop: CASSQDWGGQETQYF. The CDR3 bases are TGTGCCAGCAGCCAGGATTGGGGGGGCCAAGAGACCCAGTACTTC.

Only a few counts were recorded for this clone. The CDR3 reads CAWTAQQGTGNTIYF. In DNA form, the CDR3 reads TGTGCCTGGACCGCCCAACAGGGGACTGGAAACACCATATATTTT. This sequence joins TRBV30 and TRBJ1-3, with 7 bases that match TRBD1. The V gene end was trimmed by 4 bases and the J gene end by 2 bases; junction bases not matched to a gene: 8. This CDR3 is built from 15 residues. CDR1 is GTSNPN, CDR2 SVGIG, per germline (reference sequence).

The CDR3 is CASSLTGVDQPQHF. The CDR3 nucleotides are TGTGCCAGTAGTCTCACAGGGGTAGATCAGCCCCAGCATTTT. The chain links TRBV19 to TRBJ1-5, with 7 bases that match TRBD1. CDR1 and CDR2 (germline): LNHDA, SQIVND (reference sequence). V gave up 5 bases and J gave up 5 bases; unmatched junction bases: 6. This CDR3 has 14 amino acids.

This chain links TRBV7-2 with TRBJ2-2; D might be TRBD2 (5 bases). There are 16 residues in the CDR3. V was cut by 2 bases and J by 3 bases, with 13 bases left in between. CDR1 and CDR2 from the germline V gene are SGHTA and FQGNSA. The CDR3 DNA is TGTGCCAGCAGCTTATCCTCAAGCGGTTACACCGGGGAGCTGTTTTTT. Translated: CASSLSSSGYTGELFF. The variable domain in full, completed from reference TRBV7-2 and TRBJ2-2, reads GAGVSQSPSNKVTEKGKDVELRCDPISGHTALYWYRQSLGQGLEFLIYFQGNSAPDKSGLPSDRFSAERTGGSVSTLTIQRTQQEDSAVYLCASSLSSSGYTGELFFGEGSRLTVL.

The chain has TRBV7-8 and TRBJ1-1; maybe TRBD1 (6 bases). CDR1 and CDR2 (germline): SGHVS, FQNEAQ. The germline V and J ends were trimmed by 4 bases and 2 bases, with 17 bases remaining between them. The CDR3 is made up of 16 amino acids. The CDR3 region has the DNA TGTGCCAGCAGCTCCCTCCCCGCAGGGGCAAACACTGAAGCTTTCTTT. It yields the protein CASSSLPAGANTEAFF.

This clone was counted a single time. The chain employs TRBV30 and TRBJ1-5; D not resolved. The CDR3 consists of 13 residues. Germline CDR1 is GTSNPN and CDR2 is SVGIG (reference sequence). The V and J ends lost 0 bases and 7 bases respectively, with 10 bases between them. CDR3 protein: CAWSVTFSQPQHF. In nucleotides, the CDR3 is TGTGCCTGGAGTGTGACCTTCTCGCAGCCCCAGCATTTT.

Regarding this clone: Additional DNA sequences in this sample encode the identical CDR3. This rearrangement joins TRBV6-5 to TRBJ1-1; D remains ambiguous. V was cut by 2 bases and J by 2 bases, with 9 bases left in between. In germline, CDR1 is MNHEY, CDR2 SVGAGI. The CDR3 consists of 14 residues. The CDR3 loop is CASSYGRTNTEAFF. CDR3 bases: TGTGCCAGCAGTTACGGGAGAACCAACACTGAAGCTTTCTTT.

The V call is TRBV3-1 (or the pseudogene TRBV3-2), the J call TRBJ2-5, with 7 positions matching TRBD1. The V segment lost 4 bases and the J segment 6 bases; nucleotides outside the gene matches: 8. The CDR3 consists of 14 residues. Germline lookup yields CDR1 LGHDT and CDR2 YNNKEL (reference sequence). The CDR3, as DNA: TGTGCCAGCAGCCCCGACAGGGTGGTGAAGACCCAGTACTTC. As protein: CASSPDRVVKTQYF.

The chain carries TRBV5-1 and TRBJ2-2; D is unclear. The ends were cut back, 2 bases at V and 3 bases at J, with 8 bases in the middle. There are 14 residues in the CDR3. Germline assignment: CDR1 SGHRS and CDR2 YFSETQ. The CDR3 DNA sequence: TGCGCCAGCAGCTTTGGGCACGACACCGGGGAGCTGTTTTTT. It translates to CASSFGHDTGELFF. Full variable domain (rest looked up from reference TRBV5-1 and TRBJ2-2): KAGVTQTPRYLIKTRGQQVTLSCSPISGHRSVSWYQQTPGQGLQFLFEYFSETQRNKGNFPGRFSGRQFSNSRSEMNVSTLELGDSALYLCASSFGHDTGELFFGEGSRLTVL.

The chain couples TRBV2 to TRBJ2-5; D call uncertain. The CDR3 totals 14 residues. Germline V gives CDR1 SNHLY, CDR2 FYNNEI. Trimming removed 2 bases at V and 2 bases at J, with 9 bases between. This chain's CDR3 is CASSESSLQETQYF. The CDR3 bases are TGTGCCAGCAGTGAAAGTAGTTTACAAGAGACCCAGTACTTC.

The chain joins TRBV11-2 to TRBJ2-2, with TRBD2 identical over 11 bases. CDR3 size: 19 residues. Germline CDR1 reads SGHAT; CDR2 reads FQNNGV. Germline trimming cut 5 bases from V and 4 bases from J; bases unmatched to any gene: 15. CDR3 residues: CASSLPGRLAGSLTGELFF. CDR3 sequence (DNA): TGTGCCAGCAGCCTACCAGGCCGACTAGCGGGGTCTCTCACCGGGGAGCTGTTTTTT.

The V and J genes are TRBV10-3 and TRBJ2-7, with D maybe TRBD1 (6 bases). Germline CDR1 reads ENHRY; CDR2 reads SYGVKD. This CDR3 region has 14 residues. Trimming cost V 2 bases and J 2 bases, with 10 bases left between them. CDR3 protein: CAISEGGHAYEQYF. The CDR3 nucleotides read TGTGCCATCAGTGAGGGGGGACATGCCTACGAGCAGTACTTC.

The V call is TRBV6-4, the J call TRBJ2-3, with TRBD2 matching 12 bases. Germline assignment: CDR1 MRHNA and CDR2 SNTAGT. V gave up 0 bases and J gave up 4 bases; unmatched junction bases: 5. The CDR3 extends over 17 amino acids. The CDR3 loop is CASSDSPTSGGADTQYF. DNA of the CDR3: TGTGCCAGCAGTGACTCCCCGACTAGCGGGGGAGCAGATACGCAGTATTTT.

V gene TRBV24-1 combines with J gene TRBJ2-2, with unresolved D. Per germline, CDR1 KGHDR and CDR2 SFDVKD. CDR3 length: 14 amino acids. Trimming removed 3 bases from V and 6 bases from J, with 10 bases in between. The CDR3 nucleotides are TGTGCCACCAGTGATACCCCGGTGGCCGGGGAGCTGTTTTTT. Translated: CATSDTPVAGELFF.

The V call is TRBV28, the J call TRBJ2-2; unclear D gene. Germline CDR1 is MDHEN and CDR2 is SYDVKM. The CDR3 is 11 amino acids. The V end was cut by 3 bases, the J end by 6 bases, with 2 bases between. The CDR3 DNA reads TGTGCCAGCAGTTTCCCCGGGGAGCTGTTTTTT. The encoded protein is CASSFPGELFF.